A selection of T cell receptor beta chains follows, all from one sample in a study of patients and donors after allogeneic stem cell transplantation. TCRdb itself ran the RT-PCR reads through MiXCR, one entry per CDR3 protein. The data show hundreds of thousands of distinct CDR3 sequences, 15% to 20% seen once. The specimen sequenced was blood, either unsorted or a sorted T cell fraction (not recorded which). The receptors come from a human donor who was either an allogeneic HSCT recipient or a stem cell or donor lymphocyte infusion donor (not recorded which). It is not recorded whose cells these are; they may come from a transplant donor. Both conserved end residues are part of each CDR3. A D gene is named only where the DNA matches it firmly. Where a row states a size, it is once, few, many or the class of an expanded clone; other rows omit it.

NA TRBJ1-1 few TRBV6-2/TRBV6-3 CASSRKTPSGTEAFF TGTGCCAGCAGTCGAAAGACACCCTCGGGCACTGAAGCTTTCTTT
NA TRBJ2-7 few TRBV10-3 CAISEGGGLYEQYF TGTGCCATCAGTGAGGGGGGGGGGCTCTACGAGCAGTACTTC
NA TRBJ2-7 NA TRBV29-1 CSVISSLGEQYF TGCAGCGTTATATCCTCCCTTGGGGAGCAGTACTTC
NA TRBJ2-7 NA TRBV7-9 CASSPKERGTYEQYF TGTGCCAGCAGCCCGAAGGAGAGGGGAACCTACGAGCAGTACTTC
NA TRBJ2-7 NA TRBV5-1 CASSETGTTPYEQYF TGCGCCAGCAGCGAAACCGGGACGACCCCCTACGAGCAGTACTTC
NA TRBJ1-5 NA TRBV4-1 CASSQSGIQPQHF TGCGCCAGCAGCCAAAGTGGCATTCAGCCCCAGCATTTT
NA TRBJ2-3 few TRBV6-5 CASSYSPGRRTDTQYF TGTGCCAGCAGTTACTCGCCCGGACGGCGCACAGATACGCAGTATTTT
NA TRBJ2-5 few TRBV7-9 CASSWPATETQYF TGTGCCAGCAGCTGGCCAGCTACGGAGACCCAGTACTTC
NA TRBJ2-2 NA TRBV15 CATSRDSSGGELFF TGTGCCACCAGCAGAGATTCGTCAGGGGGGGAGCTGTTTTTT
TRBD1 TRBJ2-1 few TRBV15 CATSKDRGDYNEQFF TGTGCCACCAGCAAAGACAGGGGTGACTACAATGAGCAGTTCTTC
NA TRBJ2-7 NA TRBV6-1 CATTPPGNQFNEQYF TGTGCCACAACCCCTCCCGGGAATCAGTTTAACGAGCAGTACTTC